This entry is about one TCR beta chain. Its target is unknown. The data stem from a study of breast tumors, draining lymph nodes, adjacent tissues. The lymph nodes were axillary draining lymph nodes from breast cancer patients. This CDR3 is built from 15 residues. Germline CDR1 is MNHNS and CDR2 is SASEGT. Trimming left V 5 bases short and J 8 bases short, with 21 bases between. Study results and limitations: Compared with lymph nodes, tumors were less diverse; compared with nontumor tissue, more.

TCRdb recomputed calls from the multiplex PCR reads with MiXCR, one row per CDR3 protein. The sample lists about 300,000 distinct CDR3 sequences, roughly 31% occurring once. The receptor was isolated from a female donor with breast cancer. Some clones in this sample may be carry-over from other donors' samples. Material for sequencing was axillary lymph node tissue. V is TRBV6-1 and J is TRBJ1-2, with D possibly being TRBD1 (5 bases). The CDR3: CASSHRRRGSGGYTF. CDR3 nucleotides: TGTGCCAGCAGTCATCGCCGGAGGGGCTCGGGGGGCTACACCTTC.